The clone carrying this T cell receptor beta chain was seen more than once but under ten times. The antigen is unknown. Germline assignment: CDR1 WSHSY and CDR2 SAAADI. The ends were cut back, 7 bases at V and 3 bases at J, with 12 bases in the middle. The CDR3 sequence is 13 residues long. The data were taken from a study of neurological immune-mediated disorders. Overall study results and limits: Among 34 multiple sclerosis patients, phylogenetic grouping put the repertoires of 18 into a single related-CDR3 cluster, a possible signature.

TCRdb used MiXCR to reprocess the 5' RACE reads, holding one entry per CDR3 protein. The sample has 100,000 or so distinct CDR3 sequences, roughly 3.5% seen once. Unsorted libraries used 2 million PBMCs kept at -80 degrees C. Input material: PBMCs. The V call is TRBV10-2, the J call TRBJ1-2; D ambiguous. The TCR originated in a woman aged 18 to 35 with multiple sclerosis. The CDR3 is CASMAFEDYGYTF. The CDR3 coding sequence is TGCGCCAGCATGGCCTTTGAGGACTATGGCTACACCTTC.